The 17 T cell receptor beta chains reported below all come from one sample, sequenced in a study of response to subunit inactivated influenza vaccine (dated by TCRdb to 2017 to 2018). Receptors were amplified or captured by RT-PCR. The sequencer was an Illumina HiSeq 2500. The raw public reads went through TCRdb reprocessing: fastp at Q25, MiXCR clone calling, in-frame beta chains kept. Rows merge per CDR3 protein into single entries with the most common DNA and genes. The sample has 600,000 to 850,000 distinct CDR3 sequences on record, less than 15% of them singletons. The ten largest clones represent approximately 7.6% of the sample. The specimen was PBMCs from blood, collected roughly 2 weeks before vaccination. All receptors come from a man in his fifties who received an inactivated influenza vaccine. Donor details come from another sample of the same person, matched by shared clones.

This clonotype was seen at least ten times. The rearrangement joins TRBV20-1 to TRBJ2-2; no clear D. CDR3 length: 15 residues. CDR1 and CDR2 from the germline V gene are DFQATT and SNEGSKA (reference sequence). With 0 bases removed from V and 8 bases from J, the gap between germline ends came to 16 bases. As DNA, the CDR3 is TGCAGTGCTAGAGAGCCCCATCGGCCCCTGGGGGAGCTGTTTTTT. It translates to CSAREPHRPLGELFF.

This clonotype was seen a few times. V usage is TRBV20-1 and J usage is TRBJ1-5; TRBD1 agrees at 7 bases. The V and J ends lost 7 bases and 3 bases, in that order; junction bases with no gene match: 3. The CDR3 spans 12 residues. Germline CDR1 is DFQATT and CDR2 is SNEGSKA (reference sequence). CDR3 residues: CSVGQINQPQHF. DNA of the CDR3: TGCAGTGTGGGACAGATCAATCAGCCCCAGCATTTT.

This clonotype has just a few counts. The chain carries TRBV12-3 or TRBV12-4 and TRBJ2-1; D call uncertain. The germline V and J ends were trimmed by 0 bases and 9 bases, with 9 bases remaining between them. The CDR3 runs 13 residues. The CDR3 DNA follows: TGTGCCAGCAGTTTAGCGCGGCAAAGTGAGCAGTTCTTC. This gives the protein CASSLARQSEQFF.

This clonotype was seen a handful of times. This rearrangement joins TRBV4-3 to TRBJ1-2; 7 nucleotides align to TRBD1. V was clipped by 5 bases and J by 7 bases; unmatched bases: 7. CDR3 length equals 13 residues. Germline values: CDR1 LGHNA, CDR2 YSLEER. The CDR3 loop is CASSSQGVAGYTF. CDR3 nucleotide sequence: TGCGCCAGCAGCTCCCAGGGGGTAGCTGGCTACACCTTC.

The V call is TRBV9, the J call TRBJ1-2, with a possible D match to TRBD1 (5 bases). Trimming cost V 7 bases and J 4 bases, with 20 bases left between them. The CDR3 totals 15 residues. Germline CDR1 and CDR2: SGDLS and YYNGEE. Here the CDR3 DNA reads TGTGCCAGCGAGCGTAGGGCCCCGGGGGGCTATGGCTACACCTTC. The encoded protein is CASERRAPGGYGYTF.

Here the CDR3 reads CASSLGGGADEQFF. The CDR3 coding sequence is TGTGCCAGCAGTTTAGGCGGGGGGGCCGATGAGCAGTTCTTC. The rearrangement links TRBV12-3 or TRBV12-4 to TRBJ2-1; 9 bases match TRBD2. The CDR3 loop spans 14 amino acids. The J segment lost 8 bases and the V segment lost 1 base, leaving 3 bases of the junction unmatched.

This clonotype has just a few counts. The chain has TRBV12-3 or TRBV12-4 and TRBJ2-3; 7 bases line up with TRBD1. CDR3 length: 16 residues. The V and J ends lost 5 bases and 5 bases, in that order; junction bases with no gene match: 13. The CDR3 is CASSLGQPASEDTQYF. DNA for the CDR3: TGTGCCAGCAGTCTGGGACAGCCGGCAAGTGAAGATACGCAGTATTTT.

V and J are TRBV29-1 and TRBJ2-2; D unclear. V lost 6 bases and J 5 bases, leaving 13 bases between the germline ends. The CDR3 is 13 residues long. Germline lookup yields CDR1 SQVTM and CDR2 ANQGSEA. The CDR3 DNA is TGCAGCGTGTGGCTAGGCGGAACCGGGGAGCTGTTTTTT. It translates to CSVWLGGTGELFF.

The rearrangement uses TRBV4-1 and TRBJ1-4, with D perhaps TRBD1 (5 bases). Germline assignment: CDR1 MGHRA and CDR2 YSYEKL. Trimming removed 4 bases at V and 3 bases at J, with 15 bases between. The CDR3 sequence is 16 residues long. CDR3 amino acids: CASSPIGAKANEKLFF. DNA for the CDR3: TGCGCCAGCAGCCCTATTGGGGCGAAAGCTAATGAAAAACTGTTTTTT.

The chain joins TRBV7-8 to TRBJ2-1; 11 nucleotides align to TRBD1. The CDR3 is 17 amino acids. V was pared by 5 bases and J by 0 bases, with 6 bases of the junction left unmatched. CDR1 and CDR2 from the germline V gene are SGHVS and FQNEAQ. CDR3 amino acids: CASSPGQGAISYNEQFF. The CDR3 DNA follows: TGTGCCAGCAGCCCTGGACAGGGGGCTATCTCCTACAATGAGCAGTTCTTC.

This clonotype showed up just a few times. The rearrangement joins TRBV4-2 to TRBJ2-1; D is uncertain. This CDR3 has 13 residues. The V gene's germline CDR1 is LGHNA and CDR2 YNFKEQ. V was cut by 1 base and J by 9 bases, with 10 bases left in between. The CDR3 protein is CASSQVIAGEQFF. The CDR3 nucleotides are TGTGCCAGCAGCCAAGTGATAGCCGGTGAGCAGTTCTTC.

This clonotype appeared many times. CDR3 region: CSVLSGTPTGELFF. In DNA form, the CDR3 reads TGCAGCGTTCTTTCGGGGACACCCACCGGGGAGCTGTTTTTT. The genes are TRBV29-1 and TRBJ2-2; the D gene is possibly TRBD1 (6 bases). CDR1 is SQVTM and CDR2 is ANQGSEA in the germline V gene. Trimming removed 5 bases at V and 4 bases at J, with 14 bases between. The CDR3 has 14 amino acids.

This clonotype has a handful of counts. V and J are TRBV7-9 and TRBJ2-7, with 11 nucleotides matching TRBD2. Germline CDR1 SEHNR, CDR2 FQNEAQ (reference sequence). With 2 bases clipped from V and 3 bases from J, the junction kept 3 bases outside the gene matches. CDR3 length: 15 amino acids. The DNA for the CDR3 is TGTGCCAGCAGCTTATACGGGACTAGCGGCTACGAGCAGTACTTC. Amino acid sequence: CASSLYGTSGYEQYF.

This clonotype was detected many times. At one end the junction does not follow the germline gene, possibly because of a read error. The genes are TRBV12-3 or TRBV12-4 and TRBJ1-2; D call uncertain. The CDR3 has 14 amino acids. The CDR3 DNA reads TGTGCCAGCAGTTTAACTTCGACTAACCATGGCTACACCTTC. Its protein is CASSLTSTNHGYTF.

This clonotype was recorded at least ten times. The chain combines TRBV7-9 with TRBJ2-1; 8 nucleotides match TRBD2. Germline CDR1 and CDR2: SEHNR and FQNEAQ (reference sequence). The CDR3 runs 16 residues. After removal of 1 base from V and 5 bases from J, the junction contained 7 bases not matched to a gene. This chain's CDR3 is CASSLGSGMENNEQFF. CDR3 bases: TGTGCCAGCAGCTTAGGTAGCGGGATGGAAAACAATGAGCAGTTCTTC.

This chain joins TRBV5-1 and TRBJ2-5, with D possibly called TRBD1 or TRBD2 (5 bases each). The CDR3 has 15 residues. Germline values: CDR1 SGHRS, CDR2 YFSETQ. Trimming stripped 5 bases from V and 1 base from J, with 15 bases between. CDR3 nucleotide sequence: TGCGCCAGCAGAGAGGGGACGCAAAGCCAAGAGACCCAGTACTTC. Translating it yields CASREGTQSQETQYF.

This clonotype occurred a few times. The genes are TRBV28 and TRBJ2-7; perhaps TRBD1 as D (6 bases). This CDR3 has 12 residues. V was clipped by 5 bases and J by 6 bases, with 11 bases between them. Germline V lookup: CDR1 MDHEN, CDR2 SYDVKM. Here the CDR3 DNA reads TGTGCCAGCAGTGGGGGCATTTCCGAGCAGTACTTC. The encoded protein is CASSGGISEQYF. Filled out from reference TRBV28 and TRBJ2-7, the complete variable domain reads DVKVTQSSRYLVKRTGEKVFLECVQDMDHENMFWYRQDPGLGLRLIYFSYDVKMKEKGDIPEGYSVSREKKERFSLILESASTNQTSMYLCASSGGISEQYFGPGTRLTVT.